Each of the 11 T cell receptor beta chains below was sequenced from the same sample in a study of regulatory T cells in long-lasting Graves disease. Construction of the TCR beta libraries employed iRepertoire HTBI primers in conjunction with Arm-PCR of CDR3 regions. TCRdb ran MiXCR on the multiplex PCR reads and lists one entry per CDR3 protein. The table has about 310,000 distinct CDR3 sequences, about 18% seen once. Time point indicated: newly diagnosed GD, antithyroid drugs for less than 3 months. TCR sequences were obtained from RNA taken from PBMCs. Sequenced material: peripheral blood mononuclear cells (PBMCs), taken at new diagnosis, from a patient treated with antithyroid drugs. The source is a female donor with Graves disease.

V usage is TRBV4-2 and J usage is TRBJ2-3; D gene uncertain. The CDR3 consists of 14 residues. Germline-derived CDR1 and CDR2 are LGHNA and YNFKEQ. Trimming left V 1 base short and J 1 base short, with 6 bases between. For the CDR3, the DNA is TGTGCCAGCAGCCAAGTTCTGGGCACAGATACGCAGTATTTT. This codes for CASSQVLGTDTQYF.

This clonotype was observed at least ten times. The chain carries TRBV2 and TRBJ2-1, with no clear D. The CDR3 length is 11 residues. Per germline, CDR1 SNHLY and CDR2 FYNNEI. With 3 bases removed from V and 10 bases from J, the gap between germline ends came to 7 bases. CDR3 region: CASSEYDEQFF. The DNA for the CDR3 is TGTGCCAGCAGTGAGTATGACGAGCAGTTCTTC.

The table lists this clonotype with many counts. The rearrangement joins TRBV7-9 to TRBJ1-1; the D gene is possibly TRBD1 (5 bases). The CDR3 length is 14 residues. From germline, CDR1 is SEHNR and CDR2 FQNEAQ (reference sequence). V lost 3 bases, J lost 1 base, and 9 bases lay in between. The CDR3 reads CASSFPGGNTEAFF. CDR3 DNA: TGTGCCAGCAGCTTCCCCGGGGGGAACACTGAAGCTTTCTTT.

The V and J genes are TRBV19 and TRBJ2-1, with 14 bases fitting TRBD2. The CDR3 consists of 15 residues. The V gene's germline CDR1 is LNHDA and CDR2 SQIVND (reference sequence). Germline trimming cut 3 bases from V and 7 bases from J; bases unmatched to any gene: 2. The CDR3: CASSMGTSGSNEQFF. CDR3 bases: TGTGCCAGTAGTATGGGGACTAGCGGGAGTAATGAGCAGTTCTTC.

The rearrangement joins TRBV15 to TRBJ2-1; 10 bases agree with TRBD2. The junction had 10 bases not matched to a gene; V was cut back by 5 bases and J by 9 bases. Germline V gene lookup returns CDR1 LNHNV and CDR2 YYDKDF (reference sequence). The CDR3 loop spans 15 amino acids. CDR3 sequence reads: CATSGSGRNGIEQFF. For the CDR3, the DNA is TGTGCCACCAGCGGTAGCGGGAGGAATGGGATTGAGCAGTTCTTC. Based on the CDR3 plus reference TRBV15 and TRBJ2-1, the full variable domain is DAMVIQNPRYQVTQFGKPVTLSCSQTLNHNVMYWYQQKSSQAPKLLFHYYDKDFNNEADTPDNFQSRRPNTSFCFLDIRSPGLGDTAMYLCATSGSGRNGIEQFFGPGTRLTVL.

The rearrangement joins TRBV2 to TRBJ2-5; 9 bases agree with TRBD1. The CDR3 consists of 16 residues. V gave up 6 bases and J gave up 5 bases; unmatched junction bases: 13. Germline CDR1 SNHLY, CDR2 FYNNEI. CDR3 sequence: CASSLHSGQGSETQYF. The CDR3 coding sequence is TGTGCCAGCAGCCTCCATTCGGGACAGGGAAGCGAGACCCAGTACTTC.

This CDR3 reads CASSLFPDSNQPQHF. For the CDR3, the DNA is TGTGCCAGCAGTTTATTTCCAGATAGCAATCAGCCCCAGCATTTT. The chain carries TRBV28 and TRBJ1-5, with D hard to call. This CDR3 contains 15 residues. Germline V lookup: CDR1 MDHEN, CDR2 SYDVKM. V lost 1 base, J lost 0 bases, and 7 bases lay in between.

This clonotype was seen repeatedly, ten times or more. The chain joins TRBV6-1 to TRBJ2-2; 8 positions agree with TRBD2. The V and J ends lost 5 bases and 6 bases, in that order; junction bases with no gene match: 5. Germline CDR1 MNHNS, CDR2 SASEGT. The CDR3 length is 14 residues. The CDR3: CASSLSGTSGELFF. CDR3 nucleotide sequence: TGTGCCAGCAGTCTTAGCGGGACATCCGGGGAGCTGTTTTTT.

This clonotype was picked up many times. The chain joins TRBV2 to TRBJ2-3; possible D gene TRBD1, 5 bases. The CDR3 contains 17 residues. The V gene's germline CDR1 is SNHLY and CDR2 FYNNEI. V lost 8 bases and J 0 bases, leaving 21 bases between the germline ends. DNA of the CDR3: TGTGCCAGCGTTAAACATGGGGCAGAGACTAGCACAGATACGCAGTATTTT. It specifies CASVKHGAETSTDTQYF.

This clonotype was recorded at least ten times. The chain uses TRBV7-8 and TRBJ2-7, with TRBD1 matching 7 bases. The V segment lost 2 bases and the J segment 3 bases; nucleotides outside the gene matches: 4. The length of the CDR3 is 14 residues. CDR1 and CDR2 (germline): SGHVS, FQNEAQ. In nucleotides, the CDR3 is TGTGCCAGCAGCTTAACGGGACAGCTCTACGAGCAGTACTTC. It is translated as CASSLTGQLYEQYF.

With regard to this clonotype: This could be a read error, since a much larger clone is one nucleotide away. The chain uses TRBV4-2 and TRBJ2-1; 11 bases agree with TRBD2. The CDR3 has 16 residues. Germline CDR1 and CDR2: LGHNA and YNFKEQ. Trimming took 4 bases from V and 6 from J; bases not matched to a gene: 8. The CDR3 DNA follows: TGTGCCAGCAGCCCCTCGGAGCTAGCGGGAGGCAATGAGCAGTTCTTC. It translates to CASSPSELAGGNEQFF.